This TCR beta chain was obtained from a study of T cells in Graves' hyperthyroidism and ophthalmopathy. Study-level points and caveats: Most expanded thyroid clonotypes above 0.001 also appeared in blood. Ophthalmopathy onset followed model prediction by a median about six months. Stable hyperthyroidism was separated from ophthalmopathy by a model based on 13 V-J features.

A word on this clonotype: What it binds is not known. The conserved closing phenylalanine or tryptophan is absent in this CDR3, likely reflecting a read error.

When ophthalmopathy did not progress within 18 months, Graves' hyperthyroidism was considered stable. The source material, RNA transcripts, was used to amplify TCR beta CDR3 regions. The TCR CDR3 first-round RT-PCR relied on the HTBI primer set. TCRdb independently ran MiXCR on the multiplex PCR reads; one entry per CDR3 protein. The data contain hundreds of thousands of distinct CDR3 sequences, less than 15% of them singletons. The CDR3 contains 15 residues. V lost 9 bases, J lost 4 bases, and 21 bases lay in between. This clonotype originated in a woman younger than 35 with Graves' hyperthyroidism. The J gene is TRBJ1-2, the V gene TRBV6-7, with D possibly matching TRBD1 (5 bases). TRBV6-7 is an ORF for which the function is uncertain. The sequencing input was blood. CDR3 in DNA: TGTGCCAGGGGGACGTGCGGGGGACGTTTCTATGGCTACACCCTC. It encodes CARGTCGGRFYGYTL.